The 28 T cell receptor beta chains presented below share a single source sample, sequenced in a study of cytomegalovirus exposure and HLA in healthy donors. Both 60 Vbeta primers and 13 Jbeta primers went into the PCR. Clones were sequenced by immunoSEQ multiplex PCR, and TCRdb holds only the in-frame ones, with some missing. This table has around 160,000 clones, roughly 79% appearing once. Sample: PBMCs. Receptors originate from a woman aged 40 to 50 in good health and CMV-seronegative.

This clone was counted only a few times. This rearrangement joins TRBV2 to TRBJ2-7; TRBD1 is a possible D gene (5 bases). The V gene lost 6 bases and the J gene lost 6 bases, with 18 bases spanning the gap. Per germline, CDR1 SNHLY and CDR2 FYNNEI. The length of the CDR3 is 14 residues. CDR3 sequence: CASSASPQGTEQYF. CDR3 nucleotides: TGTGCCAGCAGCGCTAGTCCCCAGGGTACCGAGCAGTACTTC. The variable domain in full, completed from reference TRBV2 and TRBJ2-7, reads EPEVTQTPSHQVTQMGQEVILRCVPISNHLYFYWYRQILGQKVEFLVSFYNNEISEKSEIFDDQFSVERPDGSNFTLKIRSTKLEDSAMYFCASSASPQGTEQYFGPGTRLTVT.

The chain employs TRBV19 and TRBJ1-1; perhaps TRBD1 as D (6 bases). Germline V gene lookup returns CDR1 LNHDA and CDR2 SQIVND (reference sequence). The CDR3 contains 14 residues. Trimming cost V 4 bases and J 4 bases, with 13 bases left between them. As DNA, the CDR3 is TGTGCCAGTAGTAGGGGAGGGGGTGTCACTGAAGCTTTCTTT. Its protein product is CASSRGGGVTEAFF.

J is TRBJ1-1 and V is TRBV30; D unclear. Trimming pared 6 bases from V and 1 base from J, leaving 6 bases between. The CDR3 spans 11 residues. Germline CDR1 is GTSNPN and CDR2 is SVGIG (reference sequence). The CDR3 DNA reads as TGTGCCTGTTCAGGGAACACTGAAGCTTTCTTT. It codes for CACSGNTEAFF.

The CDR3 loop is CASSPDGIRGYTF. DNA of the CDR3: TGTGCCAGCTCACCGGACGGGATTCGAGGCTACACCTTC. The V gene is TRBV18, the J gene TRBJ1-2; D gene uncertain. Germline V gene lookup returns CDR1 KGHSH and CDR2 LQKENI. V dropped 3 bases and J dropped 8 bases, with 13 bases sitting between them. The CDR3 sequence is 13 residues long. The variable domain in full, completed from reference TRBV18 and TRBJ1-2, reads NAGVMQNPRHLVRRRGQEARLRCSPMKGHSHVYWYRQLPEEGLKFMVYLQKENIIDESGMPKERFSAEFPKEGPSILRIQQVVRGDSAAYFCASSPDGIRGYTFGSGTRLTVV.

This clone came up a few times. J is TRBJ2-3 and V is TRBV5-1; TRBD2 agrees at 13 bases. This CDR3 comprises 16 residues. Germline V lookup: CDR1 SGHRS, CDR2 YFSETQ. The J segment lost 5 bases and the V segment lost 5 bases, leaving 8 bases of the junction unmatched. Here the CDR3 DNA reads TGCGCCAGCAGATCCGGACTAGCGGGAGAGGGAGATACGCAGTATTTT. Amino acids: CASRSGLAGEGDTQYF.

The chain recombines TRBV19 with TRBJ1-5; 7 bases match TRBD1. Germline V gene lookup returns CDR1 LNHDA and CDR2 SQIVND (reference sequence). V shed 8 bases, J shed 1 base, and the junction held 11 bases outside the gene matches. The length of the CDR3 is 16 residues. The CDR3: CASVPRLTGSNQPQHF. CDR3 DNA: TGTGCCAGTGTTCCAAGGCTGACAGGGAGCAATCAGCCCCAGCATTTT.

This clone was detected only a few times. The chain couples TRBV27 to TRBJ2-5; weak D call: TRBD2 (7 bases). Trimming cost V 10 bases and J 4 bases, with 16 bases left between them. CDR1 and CDR2 (germline): MNHEY, SMNVEV (reference sequence). CDR3 size: 13 residues. The CDR3 DNA sequence: TGTGCCACCTCCTTGGGGGGGCCAGAGACCCAGTACTTC. Translated: CATSLGGPETQYF.

This chain links TRBV6-1 with TRBJ2-7, with 9 positions matching TRBD1. This CDR3 contains 14 residues. V lost 8 bases to trimming and J lost 5 bases; unmatched junction nucleotides: 10. Per germline, CDR1 MNHNS and CDR2 SASEGT. The CDR3 nucleotides read TGTGCCAGCGAGGAACAGGGGGCGACGCACGAGCAGTACTTC. Translation: CASEEQGATHEQYF.

The chain combines TRBV29-1 with TRBJ2-2; 9 bases line up with TRBD1. In germline, CDR1 is SQVTM, CDR2 ANQGSEA. V dropped 3 bases and J dropped 4; count of bases not matched to a gene: 9. The CDR3 extends over 16 amino acids. In DNA form, the CDR3 reads TGCAGCGTTGACTCTCGGGGGACAGGGAGCACCGGGGAGCTGTTTTTT. It encodes CSVDSRGTGSTGELFF.

The table lists this clone with a count of one. The rearrangement links TRBV25-1 to TRBJ2-1, with D possibly matching TRBD1 (5 bases). The CDR3 extends over 15 amino acids. The germline CDR1 and CDR2 sequences are MGHDK and SYGVNS. The V and J ends lost 3 bases and 6 bases respectively, with 15 bases between them. Here the CDR3 reads CASSEGKKGPNEQFF. CDR3 sequence (DNA): TGTGCCAGCAGTGAGGGAAAAAAGGGGCCCAATGAGCAGTTCTTC.

The V and J genes are TRBV6-1 and TRBJ2-1, with D perhaps matching TRBD1 (6 bases). CDR1 and CDR2 (germline): MNHNS, SASEGT. The CDR3 length is 13 residues. V dropped 8 bases and J dropped 0 bases, with 8 bases sitting between them. The CDR3 loop reads CASRTDSYNEQFF. CDR3 nucleotide sequence: TGTGCCAGCCGGACAGACTCCTACAATGAGCAGTTCTTC.

The genes are TRBV28 and TRBJ1-1; the D gene is possibly TRBD1 (5 bases). The CDR3 extends over 14 amino acids. The V and J ends lost 8 bases and 1 base respectively, with 14 bases between them. Germline V gene sequence: CDR1 MDHEN, CDR2 SYDVKM. CDR3 sequence: CASALYRKNTEAFF. The CDR3 DNA sequence: TGTGCCAGCGCTCTTTACAGGAAGAACACTGAAGCTTTCTTT. The variable domain in full, completed from reference TRBV28 and TRBJ1-1, reads DVKVTQSSRYLVKRTGEKVFLECVQDMDHENMFWYRQDPGLGLRLIYFSYDVKMKEKGDIPEGYSVSREKKERFSLILESASTNQTSMYLCASALYRKNTEAFFGQGTRLTVV.

This sequence joins TRBV5-1 and TRBJ2-5; TRBD2 matches at 15 bases. Germline assignment: CDR1 SGHRS and CDR2 YFSETQ. The trim removed 2 bases at V and 6 bases at J, leaving 8 bases unmatched. This CDR3 is built from 17 residues. The CDR3 sequence: CASSFLGLAGGRKTQYF. CDR3 in DNA: TGCGCCAGCAGCTTCCTAGGACTAGCGGGAGGGCGCAAGACCCAGTACTTC.

The gene calls are TRBV11-2 and TRBJ1-1; no reliable D call. V lost 5 bases and J lost 2, with 18 bases in between. This CDR3 comprises 16 residues. Germline V gives CDR1 SGHAT, CDR2 FQNNGV. In nucleotides, the CDR3 is TGTGCCAGCAGCCCCCGACCCATGGCAGGAAACACTGAAGCTTTCTTT. This encodes CASSPRPMAGNTEAFF. Full variable domain (outside the CDR3, taken from reference TRBV11-2 and TRBJ1-1): EAGVAQSPRYKIIEKRQSVAFWCNPISGHATLYWYQQILGQGPKLLIQFQNNGVVDDSQLPKDRFSAERLKGVDSTLKIQPAKLEDSAVYLCASSPRPMAGNTEAFFGQGTRLTVV.

CDR3 residues: CASSSQPNRQSFSYEQYF. The DNA of the CDR3 is TGTGCCAGCAGCTCTCAGCCCAACCGACAGTCCTTCTCCTACGAGCAGTACTTC. The chain couples TRBV11-2 to TRBJ2-7; D is possibly TRBD1 (5 bases). The CDR3 spans 18 residues. Germline V lookup: CDR1 SGHAT, CDR2 FQNNGV. V was shortened by 4 bases and J by 0 bases, with 22 bases between the two germline ends. Drawing the rest from reference TRBV11-2 and TRBJ2-7, the complete variable domain is EAGVAQSPRYKIIEKRQSVAFWCNPISGHATLYWYQQILGQGPKLLIQFQNNGVVDDSQLPKDRFSAERLKGVDSTLKIQPAKLEDSAVYLCASSSQPNRQSFSYEQYFGPGTRLTVT.

CDR3 sequence: CASSLGQGSYNEQFF. The CDR3 bases are TGTGCCAGCAGCTTGGGGCAGGGGTCCTACAATGAGCAGTTCTTC. The gene calls are TRBV5-4 and TRBJ2-1; possible D gene TRBD1, 6 bases. Germline V gives CDR1 SGHNT, CDR2 YYREEE (reference sequence). V was cut by 0 bases and J by 1 base, with 8 bases left in between. The CDR3 spans 15 residues.

The gene calls are TRBV30 and TRBJ2-1; 8 nucleotides match TRBD2. The CDR3 sequence is 15 residues long. Trimming removed 1 base from V and 5 bases from J; junction bases left unmatched: 7. The germline gives CDR1 GTSNPN, CDR2 SVGIG (reference sequence). This CDR3 is CAWSGPLGLDNEQFF. The CDR3 DNA follows: TGTGCCTGGAGTGGCCCCCTGGGACTAGACAATGAGCAGTTCTTC.

The chain is built from TRBV28 and TRBJ2-5, with D possibly being TRBD1 (5 bases). Per the germline V gene, CDR1 is MDHEN and CDR2 is SYDVKM. CDR3 length: 14 amino acids. V shed 7 bases and J shed 5 bases, with 17 bases lying between them. CDR3 protein: CASNRQGSVETQYF. CDR3 DNA sequence: TGTGCCAGCAATCGGCAGGGAAGTGTGGAGACCCAGTACTTC.

J is TRBJ2-7 and V is TRBV6-5; 9 nucleotides align to TRBD1. J gave up 12 bases and V 6 bases, and 6 bases lay outside the gene matches. The CDR3 runs to 11 residues. Germline V lookup: CDR1 MNHEY, CDR2 SVGAGI. The CDR3 coding sequence is TGTGCCAGCAGGAACAGGGGGCGGGCGTACTTC. Residues: CASRNRGRAYF.

V is TRBV29-1 and J is TRBJ1-4; 7 nucleotides agree with TRBD1. The V gene end was trimmed by 3 bases and the J gene end by 4 bases; junction bases not matched to a gene: 8. CDR3 size: 15 residues. The germline CDR1 and CDR2 sequences are SQVTM and ANQGSEA. Written as DNA, the CDR3 is TGCAGCGTTGAGCCACAGGGGCCCTGTAATGAAAAACTGTTTTTT. The encoded protein is CSVEPQGPCNEKLFF.

This rearrangement joins TRBV7-9 to TRBJ2-5, with 12 positions matching TRBD2. V was pared by 3 bases and J by 5 bases, with 4 bases of the junction left unmatched. Germline V gene data show CDR1 as SEHNR and CDR2 as FQNEAQ (reference sequence). This CDR3 region has 15 residues. CDR3 loop: CASSFTSGRWETQYF. The CDR3 nucleotides are TGTGCCAGCAGCTTTACTAGCGGGAGGTGGGAGACCCAGTACTTC.

The rearrangement joins TRBV27 to TRBJ2-3; 15 bases agree with TRBD2. The germline gives CDR1 MNHEY, CDR2 SMNVEV (reference sequence). With V trimmed by 10 bases and J by 4 bases, 3 bases remained unmatched. This CDR3 has 14 amino acids. CDR3 DNA sequence: TGTGCCACCGGACTAGCGGGAGGGTCAGATACGCAGTATTTT. This encodes CATGLAGGSDTQYF.

This clone has just a few counts. V usage is TRBV9 and J usage is TRBJ1-2, with D possibly TRBD1 on 5 matching bases. Germline V gene lookup returns CDR1 SGDLS and CDR2 YYNGEE. Trimming pared 4 bases from V and 3 bases from J, leaving 13 bases between. The CDR3 has 14 amino acids. CDR3 DNA sequence: TGTGCCAGCAGCCCAGGGCCCAACGACTATGGCTACACCTTC. It translates to CASSPGPNDYGYTF.

The chain employs TRBV21-1 and TRBJ1-1; TRBD1 was called by the table and not checked on the DNA. TRBV21-1 is a listed pseudogene. This CDR3 spans 16 amino acids. CDR3 in DNA: TGTGCCAGCAGCAAACATGGTCTTTTTCAGGGGGTAAAAGCTTTCTTT. Its protein product is CASSKHGLFQGVKAFF.

CDR3 residues: CASSLGVGSSYNEQFF. The CDR3 DNA reads TGTGCCAGCAGCTTGGGAGTTGGGAGCTCCTACAATGAGCAGTTCTTC. This sequence joins TRBV7-6 and TRBJ2-1, with D possibly being TRBD2 (5 bases). Germline-derived CDR1 and CDR2 are SGHVS and FNYEAQ. The V and J ends lost 3 bases and 0 bases respectively, with 12 bases between them. The CDR3 sequence is 16 residues long.

This chain links TRBV7-3 with TRBJ2-1; 12 nucleotides agree with TRBD2. CDR1 is SGHTA and CDR2 is FQGTGA in the germline V gene. V trimming: 5 bases; J trimming: 5 bases; junction bases outside the gene matches: 7. This CDR3 comprises 16 residues. The CDR3 reads CASSLSRLAGDNEQFF. The CDR3, as DNA: TGTGCCAGCAGCCTCAGCCGACTAGCGGGAGACAATGAGCAGTTCTTC.

The rearrangement links TRBV19 to TRBJ1-5; D is unclear. Germline V gene sequence: CDR1 LNHDA, CDR2 SQIVND (reference sequence). This CDR3 is 12 amino acids long. The V end was cut by 8 bases, the J end by 2 bases, with 7 bases between. CDR3 in DNA: TGTGCCAGTGGAGCAGGCAATCAGCCCCAGCATTTT. This translates into CASGAGNQPQHF.

The V call is TRBV19, the J call TRBJ2-7; TRBD2 might be the D (6 bases). The CDR3 runs 16 residues. V lost 4 bases to trimming and J lost 0 bases, with 16 bases between them. CDR1 LNHDA and CDR2 SQIVND come from the germline V gene (reference sequence). The CDR3: CASSKGTLSFSYEQYF. DNA for the CDR3: TGTGCCAGTAGTAAGGGGACTCTCTCTTTCTCCTACGAGCAGTACTTC.